This is a list of T cell receptor beta chains from one sample in a study of blood T cells in healthy people across ages. TCRdb itself ran the 5' RACE reads through MiXCR, one entry per CDR3 protein. The top ten clones hold 20% to 25% of a sample with 910,000 or so distinct CDR3 sequences, roughly half of them seen once. Sequencing was performed on blood. All receptors come from a woman aged 55-70 years in good health. CDR3s include the opening cysteine and the closing phenylalanine or tryptophan. A D gene is named only where the DNA matches it firmly. A row's size may be missing; if present it is once, few, many or a size class.

j_call clone_size d_call v_call cdr3_nt cdr3_aa
TRBJ2-3 NA TRBD2 TRBV7-2 TGTGCCAGCAGCTTAGGGGCTAGCGGGAGTCCCTCGAAAACAGATACGCAGTATTTT CASSLGASGSPSKTDTQYF
TRBJ2-3 NA NA TRBV20-1 TGCAGTGCTAGAGATCCCAGGACCGAGGAGTATTTT CSARDPRTEEYF
TRBJ2-5 NA TRBD1 TRBV6-1 TGTGCCAGCAGTGATTACAGGGGGTGGGAGACCCAGTACTTC CASSDYRGWETQYF
TRBJ2-3 few TRBD2 TRBV10-3 TGTGCCATCAGTTGGACTAGCGGGGCCCAAGATACGCAGTATTTT CAISWTSGAQDTQYF
TRBJ2-4 NA TRBD1 TRBV7-8 TGTGCCAGCAGCAAACAGGGGGGACTAGCCAAAAACATTCAGTACTTC CASSKQGGLAKNIQYF
TRBJ2-7 once NA TRBV6-1 TGTGCCAGCAGTGATCCAGGAAGAGTCTCCTACGAGCAGTACTTC CASSDPGRVSYEQYF
TRBJ2-1 NA NA TRBV20-1 TGCAGTGCTCCAAACGGACATTACAATGAGCAGTTCTTC CSAPNGHYNEQFF
TRBJ2-1 NA TRBD2 TRBV18 TGTGCCAGCTCACCACTGGACCCGGGACTAGCCTACAATGAGCAGTTCTTC CASSPLDPGLAYNEQFF
TRBJ2-5 few NA TRBV2 TGTGCCAGCAGTTCTGGACAGTTCGGAGAGACCCAGTACTTC CASSSGQFGETQYF
TRBJ2-7 many NA TRBV3-1 TGTGCCAGCAGCCCCCAGTCCGGGGGTCCCTACGAGCAGTACTTC CASSPQSGGPYEQYF
TRBJ2-7 many NA TRBV29-1 TGCAGCGTTGAGACTAAGGGGTACGAGCAGTACTTC CSVETKGYEQYF
TRBJ2-7 NA NA TRBV5-1 TGCGCCAGCAGCTTGGACGGTTCCTCTCTCGAGCAGTACTTC CASSLDGSSLEQYF
TRBJ2-1 NA TRBD2 TRBV9 TGTGCCAGCAGACGGGCGGGAGGACCCACCTACAATGAGCAGTTCTTC CASRRAGGPTYNEQFF
TRBJ2-7 few NA TRBV11-1 TGTGCCAGCAGCCCGACCGACAGGACCTACGAGCAGTACTTC CASSPTDRTYEQYF
TRBJ2-2 few TRBD1 TRBV2 TGTGCCAGCAGGACAGGGTGGACCGGGGAGCTGTTTTTT CASRTGWTGELFF
TRBJ1-2 NA NA TRBV7-9 TGTGCCAGCAGCTTAAAAGGTGGCAGGGCTAACTATGGCTACACCTTC CASSLKGGRANYGYTF
TRBJ2-7 NA NA TRBV4-2 TGTGCCAGCAGCCAAGAAACGGGGAGGTACGAGCAGTACTTC CASSQETGRYEQYF
TRBJ2-7 NA TRBD2 TRBV20-1 TGCAGTGCTAGACTTGGCGGGGGGTTCTCCTACGAGCAGTACTTC CSARLGGGFSYEQYF
TRBJ2-3 NA TRBD2 TRBV29-1 TGCAGCGTTGCCACTAGCGGGAGGGGGACAGATACGCAGTATTTT CSVATSGRGTDTQYF
TRBJ1-5 NA TRBD1 TRBV20-1 TGCAGTGCTAAGACAGGGAATCAGCCCCAGCATTTT CSAKTGNQPQHF
TRBJ2-5 once TRBD2 TRBV6-1 TGTGCCAGCAAGCAAGCGGGAGTGGGGAGGAGGGGGAAGGAGACCCAGTACTTC CASKQAGVGRRGKETQYF
TRBJ2-1 NA NA TRBV4-1 TGCGCCAGCAGCCAAGACCTTTCGGTGCCCTCCTACAATGAGCAGTTCTTC CASSQDLSVPSYNEQFF
TRBJ2-7 NA NA TRBV27 TGTGCCAGCAGTCCGGGACTGAACCTATACGAGCAGTACTTC CASSPGLNLYEQYF
TRBJ2-5 NA TRBD2 TRBV5-4 TGTGCCAGCAGCCAATCTAGGGGACTACAAGAGACCCAGTACTTC CASSQSRGLQETQYF
TRBJ2-1 few NA TRBV29-1 TGCAGCGTTGACCGGGATAACAATGAGCAGTTCTTC CSVDRDNNEQFF
TRBJ1-2 NA NA TRBV12-5 TGTGCTAGTGGTTTGGATATCGGCGAGGGGGGGACAAGTTATGGCTACACCTTC CASGLDIGEGGTSYGYTF
TRBJ2-7 NA NA TRBV11-3 TGTGCCAGCAGCTTAGGACAGTCAAGATACAATGAGCAGTACTTC CASSLGQSRYNEQYF
TRBJ1-6 NA NA TRBV7-2 TGTGCCAGCAGCCGAAAGGGGTATAATTCACCCCTCCACTTT CASSRKGYNSPLHF
TRBJ1-2 few NA TRBV29-1 TGCAGCGTTGAAGGGGTCTCTAAAACTAGGGGCTACACCTTC CSVEGVSKTRGYTF
TRBJ2-7 NA NA TRBV2 TGTGCCAGCAGTTTAACGGGCTTATACAATGAGCAGTACTTC CASSLTGLYNEQYF
TRBJ2-7 few NA TRBV18 TGTGCCAGCTCACCTCGGCAGGGAACCGACGAGCAGTACTTC CASSPRQGTDEQYF
TRBJ1-5 NA NA TRBV29-1 TGCAGCGCGACTTCGGGCTTCGGTCAGCCCCAGCATTTT CSATSGFGQPQHF
TRBJ2-1 few NA TRBV10-3 TGTGCCATCAGTGGGGGGGATATCAGAAATGAGCAGTTCTTC CAISGGDIRNEQFF
TRBJ1-1 NA NA TRBV28 TGTGCCAGCACCGTGACCACCTACACTGAAGCTTTCTTT CASTVTTYTEAFF
TRBJ2-7 NA TRBD1 TRBV28 TGTGCCAGCAGTCCCCGACAGGGGCGGTACAATGAGCAGTACTTC CASSPRQGRYNEQYF
TRBJ1-6 NA NA TRBV7-8 TGTGCCAGCAGCTTAGGCTCCTATAATTCACCCCTCCACTTT CASSLGSYNSPLHF
TRBJ2-5 NA NA TRBV7-2 TGTGCCAGCAGCTTAGGGACCCATCAAGAGACCCAGTACTTC CASSLGTHQETQYF
TRBJ2-1 NA TRBD1 TRBV18 TGTGCCAGCTCACCGGGACAGCAATACAATGAGCAGTTCTTC CASSPGQQYNEQFF
TRBJ2-7 few NA TRBV2 TGTGCCAGCAGTGTGATGGTGACCCGGGGTGAGCAGTACTTC CASSVMVTRGEQYF
TRBJ2-3 few TRBD2 TRBV10-3 TGTGCCATCAGTGATCCTCGGTTAGCGGGAGGAGATACGCAGTATTTT CAISDPRLAGGDTQYF
TRBJ1-3 once NA TRBV28 TGTGCCAGCAGTTTAGGGGGTCTAAGCTCTGGAAACACCATATATTTT CASSLGGLSSGNTIYF